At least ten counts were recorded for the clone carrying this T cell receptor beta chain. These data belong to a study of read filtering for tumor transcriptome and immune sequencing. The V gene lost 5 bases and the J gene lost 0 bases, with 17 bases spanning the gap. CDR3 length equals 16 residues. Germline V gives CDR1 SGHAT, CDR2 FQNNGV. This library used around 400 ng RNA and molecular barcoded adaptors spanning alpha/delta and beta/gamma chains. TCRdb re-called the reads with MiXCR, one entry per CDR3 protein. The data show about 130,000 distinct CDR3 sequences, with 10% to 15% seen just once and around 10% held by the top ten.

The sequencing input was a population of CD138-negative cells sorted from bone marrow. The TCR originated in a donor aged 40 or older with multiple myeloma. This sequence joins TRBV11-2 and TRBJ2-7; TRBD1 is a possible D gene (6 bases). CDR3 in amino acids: CASSDQSRGSSYEQYF. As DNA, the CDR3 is TGTGCCAGCAGCGACCAGAGCAGGGGTAGCTCCTACGAGCAGTACTTC.